This TCR beta chain derives from a study of shared clonotypes between healthy human individuals. The CDR3 loop spans 13 amino acids. Germline assignment: CDR1 SEHNR and CDR2 FQNEAQ (reference sequence). With 2 bases removed from V and 9 bases from J, the gap between germline ends came to 11 bases. This clone was seen once. Using immunoSEQ multiplex PCR, the repertoire was profiled, and TCRdb retains in-frame clones only, with some absent. The sample has 650,000 to 800,000 clones; 55% to 80% are singletons. The origin of this receptor is a woman aged 25 to 45 in good health. This chain links TRBV7-9 with TRBJ1-5; no firm D call. The specimen was memory CD4+ T cells sorted from blood. Described subset: CD45RA-negative fraction. The CDR3 is CASSLYVLSPQHF. In DNA form, the CDR3 reads TGTGCCAGCAGCTTATATGTTCTTTCGCCCCAGCATTTT.